This T cell receptor (beta chain) was profiled in a study of CD8+ T cells in alopecia areata. Turning to the study itself: Treatment comprised oral tofacitinib, 5 to 10 mg twice daily, in treated patients. General observations from the study: Across lesional scalp, and particularly alopecia totalis/universalis, clonality surpassed that of normal scalp.

About this clone: As yet, its antigen is unknown.

Extraction of RNA preceded its reverse transcription into cDNA, which served as the sequencing template. The method was immunoSEQ multiplex PCR; TCRdb's version includes in-frame clones alone and lacks a portion of them. The table includes roughly 150,000 clones, around half detected once. The length of the CDR3 is 14 residues. V lost 5 bases, J lost 3 bases, and 14 bases lay in between. Germline V gene sequence: CDR1 SGHVS, CDR2 FNYEAQ. The receptor comes from a human donor with alopecia areata. The sample consisted of CD8+ T cells sorted from blood, taken at week 0. V and J are TRBV7-6 and TRBJ2-7; D uncertain. The CDR3 DNA sequence: TGTGCCAGCAGCCCTACCCCGGATCGCTACGAGCAGTACTTC. It is translated as CASSPTPDRYEQYF.